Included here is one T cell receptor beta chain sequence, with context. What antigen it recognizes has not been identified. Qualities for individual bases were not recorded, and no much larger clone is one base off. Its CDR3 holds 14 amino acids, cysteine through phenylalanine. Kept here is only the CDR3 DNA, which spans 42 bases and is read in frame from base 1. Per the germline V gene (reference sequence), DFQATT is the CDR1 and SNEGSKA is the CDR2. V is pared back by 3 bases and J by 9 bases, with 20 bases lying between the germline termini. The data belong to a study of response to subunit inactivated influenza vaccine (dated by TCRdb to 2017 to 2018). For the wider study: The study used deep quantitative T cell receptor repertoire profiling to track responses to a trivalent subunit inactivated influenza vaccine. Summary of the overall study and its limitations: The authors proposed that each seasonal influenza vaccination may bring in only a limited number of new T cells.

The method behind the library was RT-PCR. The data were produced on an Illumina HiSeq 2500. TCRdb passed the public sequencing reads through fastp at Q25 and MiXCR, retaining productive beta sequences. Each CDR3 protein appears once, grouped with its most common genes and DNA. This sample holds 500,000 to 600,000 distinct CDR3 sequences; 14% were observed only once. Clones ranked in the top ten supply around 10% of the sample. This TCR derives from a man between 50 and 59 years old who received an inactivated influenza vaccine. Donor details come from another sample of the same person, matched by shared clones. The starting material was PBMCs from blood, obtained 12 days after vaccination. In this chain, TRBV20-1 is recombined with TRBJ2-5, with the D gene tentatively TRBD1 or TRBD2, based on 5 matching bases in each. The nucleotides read TGCAGTGCTAGGGGGGTGCACCAGGATGAGGCCCAGTACTTC. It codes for CSARGVHQDEAQYF.